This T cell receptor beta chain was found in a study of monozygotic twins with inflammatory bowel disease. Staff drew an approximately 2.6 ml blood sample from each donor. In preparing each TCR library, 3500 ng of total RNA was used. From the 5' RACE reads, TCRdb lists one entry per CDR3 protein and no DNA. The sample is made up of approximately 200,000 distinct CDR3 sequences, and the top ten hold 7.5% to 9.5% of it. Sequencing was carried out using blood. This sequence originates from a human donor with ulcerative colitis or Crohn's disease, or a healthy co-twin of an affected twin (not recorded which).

The CDR3 protein is CAWSGPPGRNYNEQFF. The chain uses TRBV30 and TRBJ2-1; TCRdb's D call of TRBD1 is untestable without DNA. CDR3 size: 16 residues. Germline V CDR1 and CDR2: GTSNPN, SVGIG (reference sequence).